Listed below are T cell receptor beta chains from one sample, sequenced in a study of cytomegalovirus exposure and HLA in healthy donors. TCRdb's table, derived via immunoSEQ multiplex PCR, lists solely in-frame clones and lacks some. Of a few hundred thousand clones detected, about 75% appear once; the ten largest clones hold approximately 2.5%. The sequenced material came from PBMCs. These receptors were collected from a female donor in good health and CMV-seronegative. Each CDR3 is given without its conserved first and last residue. Rows may omit the clone size; those that give it use once, few, many or a size class.

v_call: TRBV7-9; clone_size: NA; cdr3_aa: ASSTDRASSYNEQF
v_call: TRBV5-4; clone_size: once; cdr3_aa: ASSAGTSSYNEQF
v_call: TRBV9; clone_size: NA; cdr3_aa: ASSVDPGQPVGYT
v_call: TRBV21-1; clone_size: few; cdr3_aa: ASSKALSEVGGDEKLF
v_call: TRBV29-1; clone_size: few; cdr3_aa: SVEPQGGGYT
v_call: TRBV27; clone_size: NA; cdr3_aa: ASKPLGVGNEKLF
v_call: TRBV7-9; clone_size: few; cdr3_aa: ASSLALAQQF
v_call: TRBV2; clone_size: NA; cdr3_aa: ASSGTGREAF
v_call: TRBV5-4; clone_size: NA; cdr3_aa: ASSPTSVRGAYNEQF
v_call: TRBV5-6; clone_size: NA; cdr3_aa: ASSLTRGDTIY
v_call: TRBV13; clone_size: NA; cdr3_aa: ASSTSGRPETQY
v_call: TRBV6-6; clone_size: NA; cdr3_aa: ASRSTGDSNQPQH
v_call: TRBV11-2; clone_size: NA; cdr3_aa: ASSLEGDEQF
v_call: TRBV10-1; clone_size: NA; cdr3_aa: ASSESRGGGTEAF
v_call: TRBV7-9; clone_size: NA; cdr3_aa: ASSLKLGGYT
v_call: TRBV30; clone_size: NA; cdr3_aa: AWSVKGASGNTIY
v_call: TRBV2; clone_size: NA; cdr3_aa: ASSRTGGETQY
v_call: TRBV7-2; clone_size: NA; cdr3_aa: ASSSSLGHQPQH
v_call: TRBV5-1; clone_size: NA; cdr3_aa: ASSLANWASSTGELF
v_call: TRBV6-6; clone_size: NA; cdr3_aa: ASSLWEGDLSYEQY
v_call: TRBV2; clone_size: NA; cdr3_aa: ASSVRDSPYGYT
v_call: TRBV30; clone_size: few; cdr3_aa: AWSDQGYEQY
v_call: TRBV7-2; clone_size: NA; cdr3_aa: ASSSAGSYGYT
v_call: TRBV27; clone_size: NA; cdr3_aa: ASRPGLSYNEQF
v_call: TRBV14; clone_size: NA; cdr3_aa: ASSGQGGQPQH
v_call: TRBV5-8; clone_size: few; cdr3_aa: ASSLKVGWNTEAF
v_call: TRBV27; clone_size: NA; cdr3_aa: ASSFLPGANVLT
v_call: TRBV4-1; clone_size: NA; cdr3_aa: ASSQPDLRNTIY
v_call: TRBV18; clone_size: NA; cdr3_aa: ASSPTAYEQY
v_call: TRBV19; clone_size: NA; cdr3_aa: ASSLQGWGGSYEQY
v_call: TRBV5-6; clone_size: NA; cdr3_aa: ASSVGTGGLVRDGYT
v_call: TRBV7-9; clone_size: NA; cdr3_aa: ASSIGGKLF
v_call: TRBV9; clone_size: NA; cdr3_aa: ASNRQPNTEAF
v_call: TRBV27; clone_size: NA; cdr3_aa: ASSASGPAYNEQF
v_call: TRBV18; clone_size: NA; cdr3_aa: ASSPGRNQETQY
v_call: TRBV9; clone_size: NA; cdr3_aa: ASSPPAGELF
v_call: TRBV21-1; clone_size: NA; cdr3_aa: ASSPTGSSYEQY
v_call: TRBV1; clone_size: NA; cdr3_aa: TSSPVGNGLASFYEQY
v_call: TRBV28; clone_size: NA; cdr3_aa: ASSPSPRDTT
v_call: TRBV2; clone_size: NA; cdr3_aa: ASSDAGATIYEQY
v_call: TRBV5-1; clone_size: NA; cdr3_aa: ASSPPGGESNEQF
v_call: TRBV9; clone_size: NA; cdr3_aa: ASSVDRGSYEQY
v_call: TRBV4-2; clone_size: NA; cdr3_aa: ASSPSTGLALNEQF
v_call: TRBV6-5; clone_size: few; cdr3_aa: ASRHGGEQY
v_call: TRBV4-1; clone_size: NA; cdr3_aa: ASSQDGSGGGETQY
v_call: TRBV30; clone_size: NA; cdr3_aa: AWSALTAGGGETQY
v_call: TRBV4-1; clone_size: once; cdr3_aa: ASSQAQGGGELF
v_call: TRBV7-2; clone_size: once; cdr3_aa: ASRIAGGKDTQY
v_call: TRBV7-9; clone_size: NA; cdr3_aa: ASSPPARTGGLQRGYT
v_call: TRBV7-3; clone_size: many; cdr3_aa: ASSHGLTNTGELF
v_call: TRBV5-1; clone_size: NA; cdr3_aa: ASSLGARVTNEQY
v_call: TRBV2; clone_size: NA; cdr3_aa: ASTRTSGQETQY
v_call: TRBV7-2; clone_size: NA; cdr3_aa: ASSLVQGAYEQY
v_call: TRBV6-6; clone_size: NA; cdr3_aa: ASRLRDTASVT
v_call: TRBV19; clone_size: few; cdr3_aa: ASSLTDSSTDTQY
v_call: TRBV11-2; clone_size: NA; cdr3_aa: ASSLVSDQPQH
v_call: TRBV19; clone_size: NA; cdr3_aa: ASSMGISSGSWEQF